Listed below are T cell receptor beta chains from one sample, sequenced in a study of pediatric ulcerative colitis. Produced via immunoSEQ multiplex PCR; TCRdb's table is partial and in-frame only. This table holds about 17,000 clones, about two thirds found once. Sequenced sample: gut tissue. Receptors were obtained from a girl aged 5-17 years with moderate ulcerative colitis. The CDR3 runs from the conserved cysteine through the conserved F or W. A D gene is named only where the DNA matches it firmly. Only part of the rows carry a size: once, few, many, or a class if the clone is expanded.

NA TRBJ2-7 TRBV11-2 NA TGTGCCAGCAGCTTATCAGGAGAGCAGTACTTC CASSLSGEQYF
NA TRBJ1-1 TRBV27 TRBD1 TGTGCCAGCAGTTCCCCGGGCAGGGGGCGAGGATGGAACACTGAAGCTTTCTTT CASSSPGRGRGWNTEAFF
NA TRBJ1-1 TRBV4-1 NA TGCGCCAGCAGCCAAGAATCCCTACTACCTATGGGGAGCACTGAAGCTTTCTTT CASSQESLLPMGSTEAFF
NA TRBJ2-7 TRBV5-6 TRBD2 TGTGCCAGCAGCTTGCGTAGCGGGGGTTGGGAGCAGTACTTC CASSLRSGGWEQYF
NA TRBJ1-6 TRBV18 NA TGTGCCAGCTCTGCTAATCAGGGCGACAATTCACCCCTCCACTTT CASSANQGDNSPLHF
NA TRBJ2-3 TRBV2 TRBD2 TGTGCCAGCAGTCGACTAGCGAAGACAGATACGCAGTATTTT CASSRLAKTDTQYF
NA TRBJ2-5 TRBV7-2 NA TGTGCCAGCAGCGCCCAGGGGGAGACCCAGTACTTC CASSAQGETQYF
few TRBJ1-5 TRBV2 NA TGTGCCAGCAGGGACAGTAATCAGCCCCAGCATTTT CASRDSNQPQHF
NA TRBJ1-1 TRBV23-1 NA TGCGCCAGCAGATTCCTAGGGGTACCCATTCCAAACACTGAAGCTTTCTTT CASRFLGVPIPNTEAFF
few TRBJ1-2 TRBV4-1 NA TGCGCCAGCACCCCGACGGGACGGGAAAGCTATGGCTACACCTTC CASTPTGRESYGYTF
NA TRBJ2-5 TRBV19 TRBD2 TGTGCCAGTAGTATATGGCGGGGGTCGTCAGAGACCCAGTACTTC CASSIWRGSSETQYF
NA TRBJ2-1 TRBV7-2 NA TGTGCCAGCAGCTCTTTCGTCCTAAGCTCCTACAATGAGCAGTTCTTC CASSSFVLSSYNEQFF
NA TRBJ2-1 TRBV7-8 TRBD2 TGTGCCAGCAGCTTTAGGCGACTAGCGGGGCAATACTACAATGAGCAGTTCTTC CASSFRRLAGQYYNEQFF
few TRBJ2-7 TRBV6-1 TRBD1 TGTGCCAGCAATCCAATGGGACAGGGGGCCTACGAGCAGTACTTC CASNPMGQGAYEQYF
NA TRBJ2-1 TRBV9 TRBD2 TGTGCCAGCAGCGTAGTGGCGGGAGGCAGCAATGAGCAGTTCTTC CASSVVAGGSNEQFF
NA TRBJ1-1 TRBV10-1 TRBD1 TGCGCCAGCAGCGCGAGGGGACAGATAGTCCTAATGAACACTGAAGCTTTCTTT CASSARGQIVLMNTEAFF
few TRBJ2-7 TRBV27 NA TGTGCCGGGGGCGGAAAGTCCTACGAGCAGTACTTC CAGGGKSYEQYF
NA TRBJ1-1 TRBV18 NA TGTGCCAGCTCACCAGCGAACACTGAAGCTTTCTTT CASSPANTEAFF